What follows are 24 T cell receptor beta chains derived from one specimen sequenced in a study of spatial heterogeneity in lung cancer. Each CDR3 protein is one row after TCRdb ran MiXCR on the 5' RACE reads. The sample includes about 39,000 distinct CDR3 sequences, approximately 3% of them seen just once. As to time point: sample taken at primary tumor resection. Material: normal lung tissue next to the tumor, obtained at surgery. The receptors stem from a male donor with early-stage non-small cell lung cancer.

This clonotype was counted many times. The V gene is TRBV6-6, the J gene TRBJ2-3; no reliable D call. Looked up from germline, CDR1 is MNHNY and CDR2 is SVGAGI (reference sequence). With 2 bases removed from V and 3 bases from J, the gap between germline ends came to 12 bases. CDR3 length equals 15 residues. The CDR3 sequence is CASSYGSLGTDTQYF. The CDR3 coding sequence is TGTGCCAGCAGTTACGGATCCTTAGGAACAGATACGCAGTATTTT.

This clonotype was counted many times. This rearrangement joins TRBV3-1 to TRBJ1-4, with D possibly TRBD1 on 5 matching bases. Germline-derived CDR1 and CDR2 are LGHDT and YNNKEL (reference sequence). CDR3 length: 11 amino acids. V lost 4 bases, J lost 15 bases, and 12 bases lay in between. CDR3 nucleotide sequence: TGTGCCAGCAGCCTCCGGGACGTGGTGTTTTTT. As protein: CASSLRDVVFF.

This clonotype was seen many times. J is TRBJ1-1 and V is TRBV20-1, with D perhaps TRBD1 (5 bases). The CDR3 consists of 13 residues. The ends were cut back, 3 bases at V and 1 base at J, with 9 bases in the middle. The germline V gene has CDR1 DFQATT and CDR2 SNEGSKA (reference sequence). The CDR3 here is CSASLQENTEAFF. The CDR3 nucleotides read TGCAGTGCTAGTTTACAGGAGAACACTGAAGCTTTCTTT.

This clonotype was recorded a few times. This sequence joins TRBV21-1 and TRBJ1-4; TRBD1, the D gene given by the table, was not confirmed from the DNA. TRBV21-1 is a listed pseudogene. The CDR3 consists of 18 residues. The CDR3 sequence: CASSKVGCQGETNEKLFF. In nucleotides, the CDR3 is TGTGCCAGCAGCAAAGTGGGTTGCCAAGGGGAAACTAATGAAAAACTGTTTTTT.

Ten or more counts support this clonotype. V is TRBV11-2 and J is TRBJ2-3; D is perhaps TRBD1 or TRBD2 (5 bases each). Trimming cost V 0 bases and J 6 bases, with 10 bases left between them. The germline V gene encodes CDR1 SGHAT and CDR2 FQNNGV. The CDR3 sequence is 14 residues long. This chain's CDR3 is CASSLDRGTDTQYF. DNA for the CDR3: TGTGCCAGCAGCTTAGATCGAGGGACGGATACGCAGTATTTT.

The table lists this clonotype with many counts. The V gene is TRBV7-2, the J gene TRBJ1-6; D call uncertain. V was shortened by 3 bases and J by 0 bases, with 9 bases between the two germline ends. The CDR3 is 16 residues long. CDR1 and CDR2 from the germline V gene are SGHTA and FQGNSA. For the CDR3, the DNA is TGTGCCAGCAGCTTTGGGCCGAGCTCCTATAATTCACCCCTCCACTTT. Encoded protein: CASSFGPSSYNSPLHF. Together with reference TRBV7-2 and TRBJ1-6, the CDR3 gives the full variable domain: GAGVSQSPSNKVTEKGKDVELRCDPISGHTALYWYRQSLGQGLEFLIYFQGNSAPDKSGLPSDRFSAERTGGSVSTLTIQRTQQEDSAVYLCASSFGPSSYNSPLHFGNGTRLTVT.

Many counts were recorded for this clonotype. The V and J genes are TRBV7-9 and TRBJ2-5; 9 bases align to TRBD2. This CDR3 region has 16 residues. J was trimmed by 4 bases and V by 4 bases; bases with no gene match: 10. Germline CDR1 and CDR2: SEHNR and FQNEAQ (reference sequence). The CDR3 DNA is TGTGCCAGCAGCTCGACGACTAGCGGATTGGGAGAGACCCAGTACTTC. This sequence encodes CASSSTTSGLGETQYF. The variable domain in full, completed from reference TRBV7-9 and TRBJ2-5, reads DTGVSQNPRHKITKRGQNVTFRCDPISEHNRLYWYRQTLGQGPEFLTYFQNEAQLEKSRLLSDRFSAERPKGSFSTLEIQRTEQGDSAMYLCASSSTTSGLGETQYFGPGTRLLVL.

V and J are TRBV6-5 and TRBJ2-6, with D possibly matching TRBD2 (5 bases). Germline CDR1 reads MNHEY; CDR2 reads SVGAGI. Trimming shortened V by 7 bases and J by 1 base, and 11 bases separated the two germline ends. This CDR3 has 15 residues. The DNA of the CDR3 is TGTGCCAGCATGAGAGAGGGTTCTGGGGCCAACGTCCTGACTTTC. The encoded protein is CASMREGSGANVLTF.

This clonotype has ten or more counts. The V gene is TRBV9, the J gene TRBJ2-7; D ambiguous. Trimming took off 0 bases at V and 4 bases at J, with 14 bases between the two ends. This CDR3 contains 15 residues. In germline, CDR1 is SGDLS, CDR2 YYNGEE. The CDR3 here is CASSVDGTPSYEQYF. The CDR3, as DNA: TGTGCCAGCAGCGTAGATGGCACCCCCTCGTACGAGCAGTACTTC.

This clonotype has a handful of counts. The chain joins TRBV7-2 to TRBJ2-3; D assignment may be TRBD1 or TRBD2 (6 bases each). This CDR3 is 15 amino acids long. Per germline, CDR1 SGHTA and CDR2 FQGNSA. V was clipped by 0 bases and J by 9 bases, with 16 bases between them. CDR3 DNA: TGTGCCAGCAGCTTAGCGGGGGCGGGGTTGTCGACGCAGTATTTT. Translating gives CASSLAGAGLSTQYF.

This clonotype was detected many times. V gene TRBV6-1 combines with J gene TRBJ1-1; D is uncertain. CDR1 and CDR2 from the germline V gene are MNHNS and SASEGT. The V end was cut by 6 bases, the J end by 7 bases, with 18 bases between. The CDR3 is 14 amino acids. The CDR3 region is CASSPLTANYEAFF. In nucleotides, the CDR3 is TGTGCCAGCAGCCCCTTAACAGCGAACTATGAAGCTTTCTTT.

This clonotype was seen repeatedly, ten times or more. The rearrangement uses TRBV5-1 and TRBJ1-5, with D hard to call. Germline V gene sequence: CDR1 SGHRS, CDR2 YFSETQ. The V and J ends lost 7 bases and 11 bases respectively, with 4 bases between them. This CDR3 comprises 8 residues. CDR3: CASATQHF. CDR3 nucleotides: TGCGCCAGCGCGACCCAGCATTTT.

This clonotype was seen ten or more times. The CDR3 DNA reads TGTGCCAGCAGCCCGAGAGGGACTAGCGGAAACTACAATGAGCAGTTCTTC. Translation: CASSPRGTSGNYNEQFF. The chain joins TRBV13 to TRBJ2-1, with 11 nucleotides matching TRBD2. This CDR3 has 17 residues. Trimming at V came to 5 bases and at J to 3 bases, leaving 9 bases not matched to a gene. The V gene's germline CDR1 is PRHDT and CDR2 FYEKMQ (reference sequence).

This clonotype was counted ten times or more. The chain carries TRBV29-1 and TRBJ1-1; 7 nucleotides agree with TRBD1. This CDR3 region has 13 residues. V shed 4 bases, J shed 4 bases, and the junction held 6 bases outside the gene matches. In germline, CDR1 is SQVTM, CDR2 ANQGSEA. The CDR3 DNA reads as TGCAGCGTTGTGGCAGGGGGGGGCACTGAAGCTTTCTTT. It yields the protein CSVVAGGGTEAFF.

The chain joins TRBV20-1 to TRBJ1-5; D is unresolved. There are 14 residues in the CDR3. Trimming left V 0 bases short and J 3 bases short, with 9 bases between. Germline CDR1 and CDR2: DFQATT and SNEGSKA (reference sequence). CDR3 DNA sequence: TGCAGTGCTAGAGAACCACAGAACAATCAGCCCCAGCATTTT. Its protein is CSAREPQNNQPQHF.

This clonotype was seen at least ten times. This chain links TRBV27 with TRBJ1-1; D uncertain. CDR1 and CDR2 from the germline V gene are MNHEY and SMNVEV (reference sequence). The V end was cut by 5 bases, the J end by 0 bases, with 10 bases between. CDR3 length: 14 amino acids. The CDR3 bases are TGTGCCAGCAGTCCGGTGGTGATGAACACTGAAGCTTTCTTT. It translates to CASSPVVMNTEAFF.

This clonotype came up many times. This chain uses TRBV11-2 with TRBJ2-7, with D tentatively TRBD1 or TRBD2 (5 bases each). Germline V gene lookup returns CDR1 SGHAT and CDR2 FQNNGV. This CDR3 is built from 14 residues. V was pared by 5 bases and J by 5 bases, with 16 bases between. The CDR3 loop is CASSPGLAANEQYF. CDR3 bases: TGTGCCAGCAGCCCGGGGCTAGCAGCTAACGAGCAGTACTTC.

This clonotype is large within its sample. The chain combines TRBV7-9 with TRBJ2-1; no definite D call. The germline V and J ends were trimmed by 5 bases and 9 bases, with 8 bases remaining between them. The CDR3 covers 11 residues. CDR1 is SEHNR, CDR2 FQNEAQ, per germline (reference sequence). The CDR3 is CASSQAPEQFF. CDR3 DNA sequence: TGTGCCAGCAGCCAGGCACCTGAGCAGTTCTTC.

This clonotype was seen at least ten times. The J gene is TRBJ2-3, the V gene TRBV11-2; TRBD2 aligns across 7 bases. The J segment lost 6 bases and the V segment lost 7 bases, leaving 19 bases of the junction unmatched. Germline CDR1 is SGHAT and CDR2 is FQNNGV. The CDR3 contains 17 residues. The CDR3 DNA sequence: TGTGCCAGCACAACTAACCAGGCGGGAGTAGGTTGGGATACGCAGTATTTT. This sequence encodes CASTTNQAGVGWDTQYF.

This clonotype was picked up many times. The chain uses TRBV28 and TRBJ2-7; TRBD2 matches at 11 bases. Germline V gene lookup returns CDR1 MDHEN and CDR2 SYDVKM. The CDR3 covers 14 residues. The V segment lost 6 bases and the J segment 2 bases; nucleotides outside the gene matches: 3. In nucleotides, the CDR3 is TGTGCCAGCAGCACTAGCGGGAGTACCTACGAGCAGTACTTC. It specifies CASSTSGSTYEQYF. Complete variable domain (other parts from reference TRBV28 and TRBJ2-7): DVKVTQSSRYLVKRTGEKVFLECVQDMDHENMFWYRQDPGLGLRLIYFSYDVKMKEKGDIPEGYSVSREKKERFSLILESASTNQTSMYLCASSTSGSTYEQYFGPGTRLTVT.

Ten or more counts support this clonotype. The genes are TRBV29-1 and TRBJ2-6; D unresolved. The V end lost 4 bases, the J end lost 0 bases, and 10 bases lay between the germline ends. There are 15 residues in the CDR3. Looked up from germline, CDR1 is SQVTM and CDR2 is ANQGSEA. The DNA for the CDR3 is TGCAGCGTTGGGGCCCAGAACTCTGGGGCCAACGTCCTGACTTTC. Its translation: CSVGAQNSGANVLTF.

Concerning this clonotype: A read error is possible here, since a much larger clone lies one base away. The V gene is TRBV5-5, the J gene TRBJ2-3; D is unclear. Looked up from germline, CDR1 is SGHKS and CDR2 is YYEKEE (reference sequence). V was clipped by 5 bases and J by 2 bases, with 6 bases between them. This CDR3 spans 12 amino acids. CDR3 DNA sequence: TGTGCCAGCAGAACCGTCACAGATACGCAGTATTTT. Protein sequence: CASRTVTDTQYF.

In this sample, this clonotype turned up a few times. The rearrangement uses TRBV6-2 or TRBV6-3 and TRBJ2-1; 7 bases align to TRBD2. V dropped 5 bases and J dropped 10; count of bases not matched to a gene: 8. Germline-derived CDR1 and CDR2 are MNHEY and SVGEGT. The CDR3 is made up of 13 amino acids. CDR3 amino acids: CASSMGLPTEQFF. CDR3 nucleotide sequence: TGTGCCAGCAGTATGGGACTACCAACGGAGCAGTTCTTC.

This clonotype was counted many times. The chain couples TRBV7-3 to TRBJ2-2, with 10 bases fitting TRBD2. The CDR3 has 16 amino acids. Trimming removed 4 bases from V and 5 bases from J; junction bases left unmatched: 7. Germline assignment: CDR1 SGHTA and CDR2 FQGTGA. The CDR3 region has the DNA TGTGCCAGCAGCTCCAGCGGGGGGGTTTCGACCGGGGAGCTGTTTTTT. Amino acids: CASSSSGGVSTGELFF.